This T cell receptor (beta chain) appears in the sequencing data of a study of cytomegalovirus exposure and HLA in healthy donors. The PCR used 60 Vbeta and 13 Jbeta primers. TCRdb keeps only in-frame clones here, not all; method: immunoSEQ multiplex PCR. The table has around 200,000 clones, around 83% seen once. With 5 bases removed from V and 2 bases from J, the gap between germline ends came to 20 bases. The V gene's germline CDR1 is SGHTA and CDR2 FQGNSA. This CDR3 comprises 17 residues. Regarding the study as a whole: In an earlier analysis, about 87% or about 30%: the productive usage of most TCR beta V segments. Compared with the roughly 670-donor mean, an Asian-associated ancestry cluster reportedly had fewer N-insertions, according to a later analysis.

Comments on this clone: The antigen is undetermined.

The chain couples TRBV7-2 to TRBJ2-3; tentative D call: TRBD1 (6 bases). The sequencing sample was made of PBMCs. The sequence was collected from a woman aged 50 to 60 in good health and CMV-seropositive. The CDR3 sequence: CASSPRGGQLTTDTQYF. DNA for the CDR3: TGTGCCAGCAGCCCACGTGGTGGACAGTTAACCACAGATACGCAGTATTTT.